The next 29 T cell receptor beta chains were all read from a single sample in a study of Ad26.COV2.S vaccination and SARS-CoV-2 variants. Treatment noted: 19 received Ad26.COV2.S at low or high dose, single or two shots; 5 received placebo; per-sample allocation not given. At day 63 after the first vaccine or placebo injection, samples were drawn. The repertoire was sequenced with immunoSEQ multiplex PCR; TCRdb's copy has only in-frame clones and lacks some. The sample carries hundreds of thousands of clones, approximately 90% recorded once. The sequenced sample was peripheral blood, obtained in a trial of Ad26.COV2.S vaccine versus placebo. These receptors were collected from a person aged 18-65 years who received the Ad26.COV2.S COVID-19 vaccine or a placebo.

V usage is TRBV28 and J usage is TRBJ1-6; 9 nucleotides align to TRBD1. The CDR3 runs to 16 residues. V lost 5 bases to trimming and J lost 7 bases; unmatched junction nucleotides: 9. Germline V gives CDR1 MDHEN, CDR2 SYDVKM. CDR3 in amino acids: CASSPGTGRGNSPLHF. The CDR3 DNA is TGTGCCAGCAGTCCCGGGACAGGGAGAGGGAATTCACCCCTCCACTTT.

This sequence joins TRBV10-3 and TRBJ1-2; 7 bases agree with TRBD1. Trimming removed 10 bases from V and 2 bases from J; junction bases left unmatched: 10. The CDR3 sequence is 14 residues long. The germline V gene encodes CDR1 ENHRY and CDR2 SYGVKD. The chain's CDR3 is CATFPGTVNYGYTF. DNA for the CDR3: TGTGCCACTTTCCCCGGGACAGTAAACTATGGCTACACCTTC.

The gene calls are TRBV7-8 and TRBJ1-5; no clear D gene. The V gene lost 2 bases and the J gene lost 4 bases, with 6 bases spanning the gap. The CDR3 contains 13 residues. The germline gives CDR1 SGHVS, CDR2 FQNEAQ. The DNA of the CDR3 is TGTGCCAGCAGCTTATCGGGAAATCAGCCCCAGCATTTT. This encodes CASSLSGNQPQHF. The entire variable domain, with the rest obtained from reference TRBV7-8 and TRBJ1-5, is as follows: GAGVSQSPRYKVAKRGQDVALRCDPISGHVSLFWYQQALGQGPEFLTYFQNEAQLDKSGLPSDRFFAERPEGSVSTLKIQRTQQEDSAVYLCASSLSGNQPQHFGDGTRLSIL.

The rearrangement links TRBV4-1 to TRBJ2-7, with 9 bases lining up with TRBD1. Germline lookup yields CDR1 MGHRA and CDR2 YSYEKL. V lost 0 bases, J lost 2 bases, and 5 bases stayed unmatched. The CDR3 totals 16 residues. Written as DNA, the CDR3 is TGCGCCAGCAGCCAAGAGTCTCGGACAGGGGCCTACGAGCAGTACTTC. Its protein is CASSQESRTGAYEQYF.

This rearrangement joins TRBV28 to TRBJ2-1; 10 nucleotides align to TRBD2. CDR1 is MDHEN, CDR2 SYDVKM, per germline. V dropped 6 bases and J dropped 9; count of bases not matched to a gene: 8. This CDR3 comprises 14 residues. Here the CDR3 DNA reads TGTGCCAGCAGACGAGCGGGAGGGCACTCTGAGCAGTTCTTC. Its protein is CASRRAGGHSEQFF. Full variable domain (remainder filled in from reference TRBV28 and TRBJ2-1): DVKVTQSSRYLVKRTGEKVFLECVQDMDHENMFWYRQDPGLGLRLIYFSYDVKMKEKGDIPEGYSVSREKKERFSLILESASTNQTSMYLCASRRAGGHSEQFFGPGTRLTVL.

The rearrangement joins TRBV19 to TRBJ1-1; D remains unclear. The CDR3 is 13 residues long. Germline loops: CDR1 LNHDA, CDR2 SQIVND (reference sequence). Trimming pared 2 bases from V and 3 bases from J, leaving 7 bases between. The CDR3 nucleotides are TGTGCCAGTAGTATACGAAGCGACACTGAAGCTTTCTTT. It translates to CASSIRSDTEAFF.

CDR3 DNA: TGTGCCAGCAGCATCACAGACAGATTCAGTGACCAGTTCTTC. Its protein is CASSITDRFSDQFF. V gene TRBV7-2 combines with J gene TRBJ2-1, with D possibly matching TRBD1 (5 bases). Germline CDR1 and CDR2: SGHTA and FQGNSA. V lost 5 bases and J lost 13, with 21 bases in between. This CDR3 region has 14 residues.

The chain joins TRBV6-1 to TRBJ1-2; D remains ambiguous. This CDR3 region has 13 residues. V gave up 2 bases and J gave up 2 bases, with 6 bases separating them. CDR1 is MNHNS and CDR2 is SASEGT in the germline V gene. The CDR3 protein is CASSEKENYGYTF. The CDR3 nucleotides read TGTGCCAGCAGTGAAAAGGAAAACTATGGCTACACCTTC.

This chain connects TRBV7-9 to TRBJ1-1, with 8 positions matching TRBD1. The CDR3 sequence is 15 residues long. J was trimmed by 1 base and V by 2 bases; bases with no gene match: 3. Germline CDR1 is SEHNR and CDR2 is FQNEAQ (reference sequence). CDR3 coding DNA: TGTGCCAGCAGCTTACACGGGACAGGGAACACTGAAGCTTTCTTT. Amino acids: CASSLHGTGNTEAFF.

This chain uses TRBV6-5 with TRBJ1-5; D is possibly TRBD1 (6 bases). The CDR3 is 15 amino acids. Germline loops: CDR1 MNHEY, CDR2 SVGAGI. Trimming stripped 4 bases from V and 1 base from J, with 11 bases between. CDR3 protein: CASSWTAESNQPQHF. As DNA, the CDR3 is TGTGCCAGCAGTTGGACAGCAGAGAGCAATCAGCCCCAGCATTTT.

The V gene is TRBV19, the J gene TRBJ1-4; TRBD1 agrees at 7 bases. Germline values: CDR1 LNHDA, CDR2 SQIVND (reference sequence). Trimming removed 6 bases from V and 4 bases from J; junction bases left unmatched: 8. The CDR3 is 15 amino acids. Here the CDR3 reads CASRDPGGLNEKLFF. The DNA of the CDR3 is TGTGCCAGTAGGGACCCAGGGGGACTTAATGAAAAACTGTTTTTT. Full variable domain (missing parts from reference TRBV19 and TRBJ1-4): DGGITQSPKYLFRKEGQNVTLSCEQNLNHDAMYWYRQDPGQGLRLIYYSQIVNDFQKGDIAEGYSVSREKKESFPLTVTSAQKNPTAFYLCASRDPGGLNEKLFFGSGTQLSVL.

This clone was seen a handful of times. This chain connects TRBV4-1 to TRBJ2-3, with D possibly being TRBD1 (7 bases). The CDR3 sequence is 16 residues long. CDR1 MGHRA and CDR2 YSYEKL come from the germline V gene. The V and J ends lost 1 base and 5 bases respectively, with 16 bases between them. The CDR3 nucleotides are TGCGCCAGCAGCCAAGTCCCCAGGGGGGACAGAGATACGCAGTATTTT. Its protein product is CASSQVPRGDRDTQYF.

The chain has TRBV5-1 and TRBJ1-1, with 7 bases fitting TRBD1. This CDR3 spans 14 amino acids. From germline, CDR1 is SGHRS and CDR2 YFSETQ. Germline trimming cut 4 bases from V and 2 bases from J; bases unmatched to any gene: 5. CDR3: CASSTGDSNTEAFF. CDR3 DNA sequence: TGCGCCAGCAGCACGGGGGACAGCAACACTGAAGCTTTCTTT.

The rearrangement uses TRBV7-9 and TRBJ1-5; 7 positions agree with TRBD1. The CDR3 sequence is 15 residues long. J was trimmed by 5 bases and V by 4 bases; bases with no gene match: 8. Looked up from germline, CDR1 is SEHNR and CDR2 is FQNEAQ (reference sequence). The CDR3 region has the DNA TGTGCCAGCAGCTCCTCAGACAGGGTTGATCAGCCCCAGCATTTT. This gives the protein CASSSSDRVDQPQHF.

The chain employs TRBV5-4 and TRBJ1-1, with D perhaps TRBD1 (6 bases). The V gene lost 1 base and the J gene lost 3 bases, with 13 bases spanning the gap. Germline V gene sequence: CDR1 SGHNT, CDR2 YYREEE (reference sequence). This CDR3 is built from 15 residues. The CDR3 DNA reads TGTGCCAGCAGCTTGAATGGGGGCTCTGACACTGAAGCTTTCTTT. Its protein is CASSLNGGSDTEAFF. The full variable domain, with the rest looked up from reference TRBV5-4 and TRBJ1-1, is ETGVTQSPTHLIKTRGQQVTLRCSSQSGHNTVSWYQQALGQGPQFIFQYYREEENGRGNFPPRFSGLQFPNYSSELNVNALELDDSALYLCASSLNGGSDTEAFFGQGTRLTVV.

About this clone: At the DNA level, this CDR3 is encoded by other sequences in the same sample as well. The chain recombines TRBV6-5 with TRBJ1-1; 8 positions agree with TRBD1. The CDR3 covers 14 residues. CDR1 is MNHEY and CDR2 is SVGAGI in the germline V gene. The V gene end was trimmed by 6 bases and the J gene end by 1 base; junction bases not matched to a gene: 4. The CDR3 protein is CASRITGGNTEAFF. The DNA for the CDR3 is TGTGCCAGCAGGATAACAGGGGGGAACACTGAAGCTTTCTTT.

The V and J genes are TRBV18 and TRBJ1-1, with D perhaps TRBD1 (6 bases). Germline values: CDR1 KGHSH, CDR2 LQKENI. V lost 5 bases, J lost 0 bases, and 16 bases lay in between. The CDR3 is made up of 16 amino acids. The CDR3 loop reads CASSWGRGDVNTEAFF. In nucleotides, the CDR3 is TGTGCCAGCTCATGGGGGCGGGGAGACGTGAACACTGAAGCTTTCTTT.

J is TRBJ2-7 and V is TRBV6-5; no clear D. V was shortened by 6 bases and J by 3 bases, with 6 bases between the two germline ends. The CDR3 length is 11 residues. Per the germline V gene, CDR1 is MNHEY and CDR2 is SVGAGI. The CDR3, as DNA: TGTGCCAGCAGCCCCTTCTACGAGCAGTACTTC. Its translation: CASSPFYEQYF.

V and J are TRBV25-1 and TRBJ2-4; D is unclear. The CDR3 contains 14 residues. The V gene lost 2 bases and the J gene lost 0 bases, with 5 bases spanning the gap. From germline, CDR1 is MGHDK and CDR2 SYGVNS. The CDR3 DNA is TGTGCCAGCAGTGAAGTTGGAGCCAAAAACATTCAGTACTTC. It codes for CASSEVGAKNIQYF.

The V and J genes are TRBV5-6 and TRBJ1-4; TRBD1 matches at 9 bases. V lost 4 bases to trimming and J lost 12 bases; unmatched junction nucleotides: 4. CDR1 and CDR2 from the germline V gene are SGHDT and YYEEEE. The CDR3 has 12 residues. CDR3 sequence: CASSMGQGELFF. CDR3 bases: TGTGCCAGCAGCATGGGACAGGGAGAACTGTTTTTT.

The chain joins TRBV10-3 to TRBJ2-2; 8 nucleotides agree with TRBD2. V lost 0 bases and J lost 3; bases outside the gene matches: 3. CDR1 ENHRY and CDR2 SYGVKD come from the germline V gene. This CDR3 region has 16 residues. CDR3 loop: CAISESAGEDTGELFF. CDR3 sequence (DNA): TGTGCCATCAGTGAGTCAGCGGGAGAGGACACCGGGGAGCTGTTTTTT.

This clone came up once. The rearrangement uses TRBV25-1 and TRBJ2-7; no clear D. CDR3 length: 11 amino acids. Trimming cost V 4 bases and J 4 bases, with 5 bases left between them. Per germline, CDR1 MGHDK and CDR2 SYGVNS. CDR3 protein: CASSAVYEQYF. In nucleotides, the CDR3 is TGTGCCAGCAGTGCCGTTTACGAGCAGTACTTC.

The chain employs TRBV2 and TRBJ1-4; no reliable D call. The CDR3 has 13 amino acids. Germline assignment: CDR1 SNHLY and CDR2 FYNNEI. V gave up 6 bases and J gave up 4 bases, with 9 bases separating them. The CDR3 DNA is TGTGCCAGCAGCCTGCAGAGTAATGAAAAACTGTTTTTT. Translated: CASSLQSNEKLFF.

The rearrangement joins TRBV3-1 (or the pseudogene TRBV3-2) to TRBJ2-2, with D hard to call. Trimming shortened V by 6 bases and J by 3 bases, and 8 bases separated the two germline ends. The CDR3 length is 13 residues. Germline V gene data show CDR1 as LGHDT and CDR2 as YNNKEL (reference sequence). CDR3 amino acids: CASRSWDTGELFF. Here the CDR3 DNA reads TGTGCCAGCAGATCATGGGACACCGGGGAGCTGTTTTTT.

The chain uses TRBV12-3 or TRBV12-4 and TRBJ1-1, with D perhaps matching TRBD1 (6 bases). V lost 5 bases and J 8 bases, leaving 9 bases between the germline ends. CDR3 size: 11 residues. The CDR3 sequence: CASSGGGEAFF. As DNA, the CDR3 is TGTGCCAGCAGTGGGGGGGGCGAAGCTTTCTTT.

This chain links TRBV5-4 with TRBJ2-1; tentatively, D is TRBD1 (7 bases). The V gene's germline CDR1 is SGHNT and CDR2 YYREEE (reference sequence). The V end was cut by 0 bases, the J end by 6 bases, with 13 bases between. This CDR3 spans 15 amino acids. The CDR3 region is CASSLAGQGGNEQFF. CDR3 DNA sequence: TGTGCCAGCAGCTTGGCTGGGCAGGGGGGCAATGAGCAGTTCTTC.

This CDR3 is CASSRQVENYGYTF. CDR3 sequence (DNA): TGTGCCAGTAGTCGCCAGGTCGAGAACTATGGCTACACCTTC. The chain links TRBV19 to TRBJ1-2; D unclear. Germline CDR1 LNHDA, CDR2 SQIVND (reference sequence). CDR3 length: 14 residues. Trimming cost V 5 bases and J 2 bases, with 12 bases left between them.

V gene TRBV5-1 combines with J gene TRBJ1-3; 8 bases match TRBD1. The CDR3 runs to 17 residues. J was trimmed by 0 bases and V by 5 bases; bases with no gene match: 10. Germline-derived CDR1 and CDR2 are SGHRS and YFSETQ. In nucleotides, the CDR3 is TGCGCCAGCAGATCAACCCTGACAGGGGCCTCTGGAAACACCATATATTTT. Encoded protein: CASRSTLTGASGNTIYF.

The chain couples TRBV4-1 to TRBJ1-6; D is ambiguous. The CDR3 covers 15 residues. Per germline, CDR1 MGHRA and CDR2 YSYEKL. V was pared by 2 bases and J by 7 bases, with 12 bases between. The CDR3 nucleotides are TGCGCCAGCAGCCAAAGTGGGCAGACAAATTCACCCCTCCACTTT. As protein: CASSQSGQTNSPLHF.